This TCR beta chain was recovered during a study of T cells in Graves' hyperthyroidism and ophthalmopathy. Study-level information: Peripheral blood samples were taken at initial diagnosis, prior to any treatment. Study-level findings and limits: From stable hyperthyroidism, ophthalmopathy was separated by a 13 V-J model.

The CDR3 runs to 14 residues. Trimming removed 5 bases at V and 4 bases at J, with 14 bases between. The source material, RNA transcripts, was used to amplify TCR beta CDR3 regions. TCR CDR3 underwent first-round RT-PCR with the HTBI primer set. In TCRdb, the multiplex PCR reads were re-called with MiXCR into one record per CDR3 protein. Of 550,000 to 700,000 distinct CDR3 sequences in the sample, about 15% were seen once. This clonotype was seen repeatedly, ten times or more. Its antigen is not known. Ophthalmopathy cases met thresholds of Clinical Activity Score at least 3, NOSPECS grade at least 4 and duration under 3 months. PBMCs were collected from an approximately 9.3 ml volume of fresh peripheral blood.

The sequencing sample was made of blood. The gene calls are TRBV12-3 or TRBV12-4 and TRBJ2-5; a possible D gene is TRBD1 (5 bases). The sequence was collected from a woman aged 40-49 years with Graves' ophthalmopathy. CDR3 DNA sequence: TGTGCCAGCAGTGCTGACAGTAGGGGAGAGACCCAGTACTTC. Its protein is CASSADSRGETQYF.